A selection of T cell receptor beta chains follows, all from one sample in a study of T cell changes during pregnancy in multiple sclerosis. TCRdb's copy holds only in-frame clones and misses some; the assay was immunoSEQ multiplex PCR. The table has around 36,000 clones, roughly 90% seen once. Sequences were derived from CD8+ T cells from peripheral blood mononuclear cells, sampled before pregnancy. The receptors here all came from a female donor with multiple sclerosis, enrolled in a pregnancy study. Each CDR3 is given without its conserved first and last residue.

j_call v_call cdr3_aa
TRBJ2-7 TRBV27 ASSPLRTDEQY
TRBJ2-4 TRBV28 ASNKLADRSGVSKNIQY
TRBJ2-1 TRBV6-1 ASSETVEQF
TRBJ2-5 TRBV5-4 ASSLPQAGDETQY
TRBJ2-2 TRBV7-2 ASSLARGNTGELF
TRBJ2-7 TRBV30 ACHGWRSYEQY
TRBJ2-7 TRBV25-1 ASQGVPYEQY
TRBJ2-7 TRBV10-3 AISESTTGVYEQY
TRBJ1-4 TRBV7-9 ASSLGRSEKLF
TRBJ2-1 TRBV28 ASKGLAGGPGEQF
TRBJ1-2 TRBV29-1 SGLSDRAYGYT
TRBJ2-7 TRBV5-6 ASSFAGVQGPYEQY
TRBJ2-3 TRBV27 ASSLGPHIGEDTQY
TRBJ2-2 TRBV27 ATQTGPNTGELF
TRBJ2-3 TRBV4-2 ASSQDLDTPITDTQY
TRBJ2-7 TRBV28 ASSLLLETYEQY